Many counts were recorded for the clone carrying this T cell receptor beta chain. Its antigen is not known. The CDR3 loop spans 16 amino acids. Germline values: CDR1 LNHDA, CDR2 SQIVND (reference sequence). With V trimmed by 6 bases and J by 1 base, 5 bases remained unmatched. The data were taken from a study of CD8+CD57+ T cells in acquired aplastic anemia. Turning to the study itself: Recorded DNA amounts for sorted CD4+ and CD8+ cells had an average of around 3 ug. Healthy donor CD4+ samples were sequenced to a depth that averaged about 10.8 million reads. General observations from the study: Significant differences in CD8+ Simpson's diversity were not observed between patients and controls. Between patients and controls, 25 to 35 CD8+ CDR3 sequences were found in common.

The template used for profiling TCR beta VDJ and CDR3 was genomic DNA. TCRdb itself ran the reads through MiXCR, one entry per CDR3 protein. Of more than 150,000 distinct CDR3 sequences in the sample, 40% to 50% were seen once. V is TRBV19 and J is TRBJ2-1, with TRBD2 matching over 11 bases. Sequencing was performed on sorted CD4+, CD8+, or CD8+CD57+ T cells (not recorded which) from PBMCs. The origin of this receptor is a human donor in good health. CDR3 sequence reads: CASRRTSGRSYNEQFF. CDR3 DNA sequence: TGTGCCAGTAGGCGGACTAGCGGGCGTTCCTACAATGAGCAGTTCTTC.